The 18 T cell receptor beta chains below were found in one sample sequenced in a study of CD8 T cells in ankylosing spondylitis. TCRdb itself ran the 5' RACE reads through MiXCR, one entry per CDR3 protein. The table shows about 280,000 distinct CDR3 sequences, with 15% to 20% occurring only once. The material sequenced was blood, either unsorted or a sorted T cell fraction (not recorded which). Receptor source: a male donor with ankylosing spondylitis or in good health (not recorded which).

The V call is TRBV3-1, the J call TRBJ1-5; D remains unclear. V lost 0 bases and J lost 5, with 8 bases in between. CDR1 and CDR2 (germline): LGHDT, YNNKEL (reference sequence). The CDR3 has 14 amino acids. CDR3 coding DNA: TGTGCCAGCAGCCAAGACACTACTTATCAGCCCCAGCATTTT. Protein: CASSQDTTYQPQHF.

The gene calls are TRBV15 and TRBJ1-3; tentative D call: TRBD1 (5 bases). The V end lost 0 bases, the J end lost 4 bases, and 10 bases lay between the germline ends. The CDR3 contains 15 residues. Germline-derived CDR1 and CDR2 are LNHNV and YYDKDF (reference sequence). The CDR3 coding sequence is TGTGCCACCAGCAGAGATCAGGGTCCCGGAAACACCATATATTTT. Amino acid sequence: CATSRDQGPGNTIYF.

This clonotype was found many times. V gene TRBV20-1 combines with J gene TRBJ2-1; TRBD2 agrees at 14 bases. V lost 3 bases to trimming and J lost 6 bases; unmatched junction nucleotides: 1. This CDR3 contains 14 residues. The germline V gene encodes CDR1 DFQATT and CDR2 SNEGSKA (reference sequence). The DNA of the CDR3 is TGCAGTGCTAGGACTAGCGGGAGGGGCAATGAGCAGTTCTTC. Translated, it gives CSARTSGRGNEQFF.

This clonotype came up many times. The rearrangement uses TRBV5-1 and TRBJ1-2; 11 bases match TRBD1. With 2 bases clipped from V and 3 bases from J, the junction kept 3 bases outside the gene matches. Germline-derived CDR1 and CDR2 are SGHRS and YFSETQ. CDR3 length: 15 residues. The CDR3 nucleotides are TGCGCCAGCAGCTTTCGGACAGGGGGCGACTATGGCTACACCTTC. This codes for CASSFRTGGDYGYTF.

This chain joins TRBV3-1 and TRBJ1-3; possible D gene TRBD1, 5 bases. Germline V gene data show CDR1 as LGHDT and CDR2 as YNNKEL (reference sequence). The CDR3 is made up of 16 amino acids. V gave up 5 bases and J gave up 4 bases, with 18 bases separating them. The CDR3 bases are TGTGCCAGCAGCTTCTGGGCCCGGGACGCCGGAAACACCATATATTTT. Encoded protein: CASSFWARDAGNTIYF.

This clonotype was recorded at least ten times. V gene TRBV6-1 combines with J gene TRBJ1-6, with a weak D call TRBD1 (6 bases). This CDR3 contains 15 residues. Germline V gene data show CDR1 as MNHNS and CDR2 as SASEGT. The ends were cut back, 6 bases at V and 7 bases at J, with 16 bases in the middle. The CDR3 reads CASRQQGFGNSPLHF. The CDR3 nucleotides read TGTGCCAGCAGGCAGCAGGGGTTTGGGAATTCACCCCTCCACTTT.

This clonotype showed up just a few times. The chain recombines TRBV28 with TRBJ2-2, with 8 positions matching TRBD2. Germline lookup yields CDR1 MDHEN and CDR2 SYDVKM. Losses at the gene ends were 4 bases for V and 2 bases for J; bases not matched to a gene: 6. CDR3 length: 16 residues. The DNA for the CDR3 is TGTGCCAGCAGTTCGCCGGGACTAGATAACACCGGGGAGCTGTTTTTT. Translated, it gives CASSSPGLDNTGELFF.

This clonotype came up many times. This chain links TRBV29-1 with TRBJ2-7; perhaps D is TRBD1 or TRBD2 (7 bases each). The CDR3 has 13 residues. With 7 bases removed from V and 6 bases from J, the gap between germline ends came to 19 bases. Germline values: CDR1 SQVTM, CDR2 ANQGSEA. CDR3 nucleotide sequence: TGCAGCGCCCAGGGAGGGGGCTCCGGCGAGCAGTACGTC. Protein: CSAQGGGSGEQYV.

The chain recombines TRBV19 with TRBJ2-3; D is perhaps TRBD1 (5 bases). The CDR3 has 12 residues. Germline CDR1 reads LNHDA; CDR2 reads SQIVND (reference sequence). V lost 8 bases and J lost 5, with 11 bases in between. DNA for the CDR3: TGTGCCAGTGGGGCGCTAGGAGATACGCAGTATTTT. This sequence encodes CASGALGDTQYF.

There are a few counts of this clonotype. The V gene is TRBV3-1, the J gene TRBJ1-2, with D possibly being TRBD1 (6 bases). Germline CDR1 is LGHDT and CDR2 is YNNKEL (reference sequence). Trimming shortened V by 4 bases and J by 0 bases, and 18 bases separated the two germline ends. The CDR3 spans 17 residues. DNA of the CDR3: TGTGCCAGCAGCCGACTAGGGGGGGGCCGATCTAACTATGGCTACACCTTC. This gives the protein CASSRLGGGRSNYGYTF. The variable domain in full, completed from reference TRBV3-1 and TRBJ1-2, reads DTAVSQTPKYLVTQMGNDKSIKCEQNLGHDTMYWYKQDSKKFLKIMFSYNNKELIINETVPNRFSPKSPDKAHLNLHINSLELGDSAVYFCASSRLGGGRSNYGYTFGSGTRLTVV.

This clonotype has a handful of counts. This chain uses TRBV6-1 with TRBJ2-5; D possibly matches TRBD1 or TRBD2 (6 bases each). The CDR3 sequence is 14 residues long. V lost 5 bases and J lost 5, with 15 bases in between. In germline, CDR1 is MNHNS, CDR2 SASEGT. DNA for the CDR3: TGTGCCAGCAGTCAGCCCGGGGGCACGGAGACCCAGTACTTC. It codes for CASSQPGGTETQYF.

The CDR3 DNA reads TGCGCCAGCAGCTTGATGAGGACGGCGACCCAGTACTTC. Its protein product is CASSLMRTATQYF. This chain uses TRBV5-1 with TRBJ2-5; no clear D gene. The CDR3 is 13 residues long. V shed 1 base and J shed 7 bases, with 11 bases lying between them. From germline, CDR1 is SGHRS and CDR2 YFSETQ.

This chain connects TRBV12-3 or TRBV12-4 to TRBJ1-6, with D hard to call. V was shortened by 7 bases and J by 9 bases, with 19 bases between the two germline ends. The CDR3 is made up of 15 amino acids. The CDR3 DNA sequence: TGTGCCAGCACCCTGGCGACGGGTCGCGGTTCACCCCTCCACTTT. Encoded protein: CASTLATGRGSPLHF.

The chain links TRBV6-1 to TRBJ1-5; D is possibly TRBD1 (5 bases). Germline-derived CDR1 and CDR2 are MNHNS and SASEGT. CDR3 length equals 15 residues. V gave up 6 bases and J gave up 7 bases, with 19 bases separating them. CDR3 DNA: TGTGCCAGCAGCCGGAGACAGTCCCAAGGGCAGCCCCAGCATTTT. Protein sequence: CASSRRQSQGQPQHF.

The V gene is TRBV24-1, the J gene TRBJ2-3; weak D call: TRBD2 (6 bases). Looked up from germline, CDR1 is KGHDR and CDR2 is SFDVKD. V lost 3 bases and J 2 bases, leaving 14 bases between the germline ends. The CDR3 is 16 amino acids. The CDR3 DNA sequence: TGTGCCACCAGTGATACCCGGGACTTCCCCACAGATACGCAGTATTTT. Translation: CATSDTRDFPTDTQYF.

This rearrangement joins TRBV2 to TRBJ1-5; 8 positions agree with TRBD1. Germline CDR1 reads SNHLY; CDR2 reads FYNNEI. Trimming cost V 8 bases and J 0 bases; bases outside gene matches: 6. This CDR3 spans 15 amino acids. The chain's CDR3 is CASGRTGSSNQPQHF. The CDR3, as DNA: TGTGCCAGCGGGCGGACAGGGAGTAGCAATCAGCCCCAGCATTTT.

This clonotype was seen a few times. This chain joins TRBV7-2 and TRBJ1-2; possibly TRBD1 for D (5 bases). V was clipped by 5 bases and J by 10 bases, with 14 bases between them. The CDR3 contains 12 residues. Germline lookup yields CDR1 SGHTA and CDR2 FQGNSA. CDR3 DNA sequence: TGTGCCAGCAGCCTCTGGGACTTCGCCTACACCTTC. It is translated as CASSLWDFAYTF.

The chain couples TRBV12-3 or TRBV12-4 to TRBJ2-3; a possible D gene is TRBD2 (6 bases). This CDR3 comprises 14 residues. V lost 2 bases to trimming and J lost 4 bases, with 10 bases between them. The CDR3 is CASSLPAGSDTQYF. The DNA for the CDR3 is TGTGCCAGCAGTTTACCGGCGGGGTCAGATACGCAGTATTTT.